One and the same sample provided the 20 T cell receptor beta chains below, sequenced in a study of CD8+CD57+ T cells in acquired aplastic anemia. Selection for sequencing was limited to patients who had shown CD8+CD57+ cell expansion by flow cytometry. Template material for TCR beta VDJ and CDR3 profiling consisted of genomic DNA. TCRdb ran MiXCR on the reads and lists one entry per CDR3 protein. This sample carries 150,000 to 200,000 distinct CDR3 sequences, more than 45% of them seen once, and the ten largest clones take over 0.95%. The sequenced sample was sorted CD4+, CD8+, or CD8+CD57+ T cells (not recorded which) from PBMCs. The receptor set was obtained from a human donor with aplastic anemia.

There are many counts of this clonotype. This sequence joins TRBV2 and TRBJ1-1; D is unresolved. V was shortened by 3 bases and J by 0 bases, with 8 bases between the two germline ends. Germline CDR1 SNHLY, CDR2 FYNNEI. The CDR3 runs to 14 residues. CDR3 coding DNA: TGTGCCAGCAGTGAGGACCGGATGAACACTGAAGCTTTCTTT. It yields the protein CASSEDRMNTEAFF.

This clonotype was counted many times. The rearrangement joins TRBV7-2 to TRBJ1-2; the D gene is possibly TRBD1 (6 bases). The CDR3 has 14 residues. Germline lookup yields CDR1 SGHTA and CDR2 FQGNSA. Deletions cut 1 base from V and 8 bases from J, with 14 bases between. Here the CDR3 reads CASSLDPGATGYTF. CDR3 coding DNA: TGTGCCAGCAGCTTAGATCCGGGGGCGACGGGCTACACCTTC.

This chain's CDR3 is CASSVRGNYGYTF. As DNA, the CDR3 is TGCGCCAGCAGTGTCAGGGGCAACTATGGCTACACCTTC. This sequence joins TRBV10-1 and TRBJ1-2, with D possibly matching TRBD1 (6 bases). The CDR3 extends over 13 amino acids. The V gene's germline CDR1 is WNHNN and CDR2 SYGVQD (reference sequence). V lost 4 bases and J lost 2, with 8 bases in between.

Of note for this clonotype: This may arise from a read error, as a much more abundant clone is one base away. The chain has TRBV6-4 and TRBJ1-6, with TRBD1 as a possible D gene (5 bases). The CDR3 is 19 amino acids. V was shortened by 2 bases and J by 8 bases, with 25 bases between the two germline ends. Germline CDR1 and CDR2: MRHNA and SNTAGT. CDR3 bases: TGTGCCAGCAGTGACGGTGGTGGCAGCAACCAAGGGGACTATTCACCCCTCCACTTT. It translates to CASSDGGGSNQGDYSPLHF.

The sample holds many counts of this clonotype. J is TRBJ2-7 and V is TRBV5-1; TRBD1 matches at 10 bases. The CDR3 totals 15 residues. CDR1 is SGHRS, CDR2 YFSETQ, per germline. The V and J ends lost 2 bases and 3 bases, in that order; junction bases with no gene match: 5. In DNA form, the CDR3 reads TGCGCCAGCAGCTTAAGGGGGACAGGGGACTACGAGCAGTACTTC. It codes for CASSLRGTGDYEQYF.

The chain employs TRBV11-1 and TRBJ2-7; D possibly uses TRBD1 or TRBD2 (5 bases each). The CDR3 has 13 residues. CDR1 and CDR2 from the germline V gene are SGHAT and FQDESV (reference sequence). V lost 0 bases to trimming and J lost 3 bases, with 6 bases between them. The CDR3 nucleotides read TGTGCCAGCAGCTTAGCGGGGGACTACGAGCAGTACTTC. Translated: CASSLAGDYEQYF.

To note about this clonotype: Sequence at one end of the junction differs from germline and may be a read error. This chain uses TRBV5-4 with TRBJ1-1; D remains unclear. Germline assignment: CDR1 SGHNT and CDR2 YYREEE (reference sequence). The CDR3 spans 13 residues. CDR3 sequence: CASGPEPNAEAFF. CDR3 coding DNA: TGTGCCAGCGGTCCAGAGCCGAACGCTGAAGCTTTCTTT.

This clonotype was observed at least ten times. The V and J genes are TRBV14 and TRBJ1-2; TRBD1 aligns across 7 bases. This CDR3 spans 13 amino acids. CDR1 and CDR2 from the germline V gene are SGHDN and FVKESK. Losses at the gene ends were 4 bases for V and 2 bases for J; bases not matched to a gene: 1. The CDR3 DNA sequence: TGTGCCAGCAGCCGGACAGGAAACTATGGCTACACCTTC. Protein product: CASSRTGNYGYTF.

This clonotype has only one observation. CDR3 region: CASSTHEGTEAFF. CDR3 DNA: TGTGCCAGCAGTACCCACGAGGGGACTGAAGCTTTCTTT. The V gene is TRBV2, the J gene TRBJ1-1; a possible D gene is TRBD1 (5 bases). The CDR3 spans 13 residues. CDR1 is SNHLY and CDR2 is FYNNEI in the germline V gene. Trimming pared 5 bases from V and 5 bases from J, leaving 12 bases between. Full variable domain (remainder filled in from reference TRBV2 and TRBJ1-1): EPEVTQTPSHQVTQMGQEVILRCVPISNHLYFYWYRQILGQKVEFLVSFYNNEISEKSEIFDDQFSVERPDGSNFTLKIRSTKLEDSAMYFCASSTHEGTEAFFGQGTRLTVV.

There are many counts of this clonotype. The chain links TRBV4-1 to TRBJ1-1, with 8 bases matching TRBD1. V was clipped by 1 base and J by 3 bases; unmatched bases: 7. Looked up from germline, CDR1 is MGHRA and CDR2 is YSYEKL. The CDR3 has 16 amino acids. For the CDR3, the DNA is TGCGCCAGCAGCCAAGGACAGGGGCGGAGATACACTGAAGCTTTCTTT. Translating gives CASSQGQGRRYTEAFF.

This clonotype was picked up a small number of times. The chain is built from TRBV19 and TRBJ2-7; D might be TRBD1 or TRBD2, each matching 5 bases. The CDR3 contains 12 residues. CDR1 is LNHDA, CDR2 SQIVND, per germline (reference sequence). Trimming removed 10 bases at V and 5 bases at J, with 15 bases between. Here the CDR3 reads CATGTVYHEQYF. The CDR3 DNA reads TGTGCCACTGGGACCGTTTATCACGAGCAGTACTTC.

The V call is TRBV7-8, the J call TRBJ1-1, with 10 bases that match TRBD1. J was trimmed by 3 bases and V by 4 bases; bases with no gene match: 2. CDR3 size: 14 residues. CDR1 and CDR2 (germline): SGHVS, FQNEAQ. In nucleotides, the CDR3 is TGTGCCAGCAGCTGGACAGGGGGGGACACTGAAGCTTTCTTT. The encoded protein is CASSWTGGDTEAFF.

The chain carries TRBV7-9 and TRBJ1-2; D is ambiguous. The CDR3 spans 13 residues. Deletions cut 5 bases from V and 4 bases from J, with 11 bases between. Germline V gives CDR1 SEHNR, CDR2 FQNEAQ (reference sequence). The CDR3 nucleotides are TGTGCCAGCAGCCCCTACCCGATCTATGGCTACACCTTC. This encodes CASSPYPIYGYTF.

This clonotype was picked up many times. The genes are TRBV20-1 and TRBJ1-2; no reliable D call. V lost 0 bases, J lost 3 bases, and 11 bases lay in between. Germline loops: CDR1 DFQATT, CDR2 SNEGSKA (reference sequence). The CDR3 loop spans 14 amino acids. The CDR3 protein is CSAREFRLHYGYTF. In DNA, the CDR3 is TGCAGTGCTAGAGAATTCAGATTACACTATGGCTACACCTTC.

This clonotype was found many times. The chain carries TRBV6-1 and TRBJ1-1; D ambiguous. V was trimmed by 4 bases and J by 1 base, leaving 7 bases between them. The CDR3 loop spans 13 amino acids. Germline V lookup: CDR1 MNHNS, CDR2 SASEGT. DNA of the CDR3: TGTGCCAGCAGTGGTGTAGCGAACACTGAAGCTTTCTTT. Protein: CASSGVANTEAFF.

For this clonotype: It may be a read error: a sequence one base away is much more abundant. No conserved phenylalanine or tryptophan ends this CDR3, so it is likely a read error. The chain couples TRBV5-1 to TRBJ1-4, with 9 bases aligning to TRBD1. This CDR3 region has 15 residues. The germline CDR1 and CDR2 sequences are SGHRS and YFSETQ. V shed 0 bases and J 8 bases; nucleotides not matched to a gene: 5. Here the CDR3 DNA reads TGCGCCAGCAGCTTGGGGGACAGGGAAGGGGAAAAACTGTTTCTT. Translating gives CASSLGDREGEKLFL.

This clonotype was seen repeatedly, ten times or more. The chain links TRBV7-9 to TRBJ2-5; D is undetermined. V gave up 2 bases and J gave up 5 bases, with 15 bases separating them. The CDR3 contains 15 residues. The germline CDR1 and CDR2 sequences are SEHNR and FQNEAQ (reference sequence). The CDR3 sequence: CASSLLSGIGETQYF. In DNA, the CDR3 is TGTGCCAGCAGCTTACTGTCTGGGATAGGGGAGACCCAGTACTTC.

The chain couples TRBV7-9 to TRBJ1-2; D is possibly TRBD1 (5 bases). Germline CDR1 and CDR2: SEHNR and FQNEAQ (reference sequence). The CDR3 is 14 amino acids. Trimming pared 5 bases from V and 8 bases from J, leaving 18 bases between. CDR3 region: CASSPELQGLGYTF. CDR3 sequence (DNA): TGTGCCAGCAGCCCAGAACTCCAGGGCTTAGGCTACACCTTC. The full variable domain, rest sourced from reference TRBV7-9 and TRBJ1-2, is DTGVSQNPRHKITKRGQNVTFRCDPISEHNRLYWYRQTLGQGPEFLTYFQNEAQLEKSRLLSDRFSAERPKGSFSTLEIQRTEQGDSAMYLCASSPELQGLGYTFGSGTRLTVV.

This chain joins TRBV20-1 and TRBJ2-7; 8 bases fit TRBD1. The CDR3 is made up of 14 amino acids. Trimming took 3 bases from V and 5 from J; bases not matched to a gene: 9. Germline CDR1 is DFQATT and CDR2 is SNEGSKA (reference sequence). CDR3 bases: TGCAGTGCTAGTTTGCCTAACAGGGGGAACGAGCAGTACTTC. It specifies CSASLPNRGNEQYF.

V and J are TRBV29-1 and TRBJ2-4; D is uncertain. Germline V gene data show CDR1 as SQVTM and CDR2 as ANQGSEA. This CDR3 contains 13 residues. With 1 base removed from V and 0 bases from J, the gap between germline ends came to 4 bases. The CDR3 DNA is TGCAGCGTTGAAGGAGTAGCCAAAAACATTCAGTACTTC. This encodes CSVEGVAKNIQYF.